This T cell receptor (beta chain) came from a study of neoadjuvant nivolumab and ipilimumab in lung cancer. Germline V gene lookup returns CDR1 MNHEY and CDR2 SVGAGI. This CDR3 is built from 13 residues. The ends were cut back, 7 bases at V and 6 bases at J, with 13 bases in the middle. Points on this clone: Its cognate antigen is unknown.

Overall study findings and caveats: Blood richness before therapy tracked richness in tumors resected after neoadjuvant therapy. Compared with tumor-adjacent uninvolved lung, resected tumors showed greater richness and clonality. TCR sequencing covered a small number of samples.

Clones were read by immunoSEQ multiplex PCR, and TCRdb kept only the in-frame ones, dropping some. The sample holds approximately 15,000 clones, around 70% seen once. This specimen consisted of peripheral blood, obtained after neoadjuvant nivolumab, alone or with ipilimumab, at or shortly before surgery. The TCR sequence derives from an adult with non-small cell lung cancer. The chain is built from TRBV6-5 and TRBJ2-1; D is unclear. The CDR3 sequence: CASTAPLRNEQFF. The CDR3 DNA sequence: TGTGCCAGCACGGCTCCCCTACGCAATGAGCAGTTCTTC.